The sample holds one count of the clone carrying this TCR beta chain. Its matching antigen is unknown. This entry belongs to a study of shared clonotypes between healthy human individuals. Study-wide context: The donor pool was made up of a couple of women and three men aged 18 to 49.

This CDR3 has 18 amino acids. Trimming took 0 bases from V and 2 from J; bases not matched to a gene: 9. Germline CDR1 reads SGHRS; CDR2 reads YFSETQ. All the donors were Caucasian adults who lived in Nashville, Tennessee. Unsorted PBMC replicate PCRs used 250 to 350 ng DNA, 30,000 to 35,000 T cell genomes. Sequenced by immunoSEQ multiplex PCR; TCRdb stores in-frame clones only, minus some. The sample lists around 500,000 clones, 76% occurring once. Findings and limits, study-wide: A limitation of the genetic and exposure-history diversity represented arose from few donors.

This receptor was obtained from a woman aged 35 to 49 in good health. Some clones in this sample may be carry-over from other donors' samples. Material: PBMCs. J is TRBJ2-3 and V is TRBV5-1; 10 nucleotides match TRBD2. This CDR3 reads CASSLGTATSGATDTQYF. DNA of the CDR3: TGCGCCAGCAGCTTGGGGACGGCAACTAGCGGGGCCACAGATACGCAGTATTTT.